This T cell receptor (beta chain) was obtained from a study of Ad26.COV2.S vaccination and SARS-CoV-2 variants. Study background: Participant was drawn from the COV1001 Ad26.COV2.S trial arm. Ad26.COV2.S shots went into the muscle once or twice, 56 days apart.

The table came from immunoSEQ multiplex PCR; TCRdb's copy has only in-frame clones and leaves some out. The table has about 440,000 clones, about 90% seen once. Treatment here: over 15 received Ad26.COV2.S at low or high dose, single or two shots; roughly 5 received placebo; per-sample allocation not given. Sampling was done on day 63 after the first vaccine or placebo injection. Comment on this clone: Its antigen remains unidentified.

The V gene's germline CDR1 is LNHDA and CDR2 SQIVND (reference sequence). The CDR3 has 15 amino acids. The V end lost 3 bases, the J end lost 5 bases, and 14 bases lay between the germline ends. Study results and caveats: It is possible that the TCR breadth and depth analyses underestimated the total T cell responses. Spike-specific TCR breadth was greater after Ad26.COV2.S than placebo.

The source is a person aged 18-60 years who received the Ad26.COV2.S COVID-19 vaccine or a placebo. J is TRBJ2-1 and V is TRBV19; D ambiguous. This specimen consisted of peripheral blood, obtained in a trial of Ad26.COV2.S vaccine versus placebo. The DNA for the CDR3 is TGTGCCAGTAGTATGAGGCCTGGAACTAACAATGAGCAGTTCTTC. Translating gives CASSMRPGTNNEQFF.